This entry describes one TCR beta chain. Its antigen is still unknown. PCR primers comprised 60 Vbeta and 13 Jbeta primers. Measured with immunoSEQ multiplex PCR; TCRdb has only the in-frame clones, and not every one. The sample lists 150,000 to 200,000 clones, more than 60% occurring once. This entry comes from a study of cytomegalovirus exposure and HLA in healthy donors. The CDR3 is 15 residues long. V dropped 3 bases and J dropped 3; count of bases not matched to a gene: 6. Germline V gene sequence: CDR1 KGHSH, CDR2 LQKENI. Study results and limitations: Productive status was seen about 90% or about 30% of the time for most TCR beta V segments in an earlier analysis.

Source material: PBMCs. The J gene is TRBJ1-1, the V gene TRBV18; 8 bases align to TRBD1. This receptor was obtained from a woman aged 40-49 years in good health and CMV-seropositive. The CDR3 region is CASSPQGARDTEAFF. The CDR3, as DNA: TGTGCCAGCTCACCCCAGGGGGCGCGGGACACTGAAGCTTTCTTT. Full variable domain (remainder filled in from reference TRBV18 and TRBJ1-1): NAGVMQNPRHLVRRRGQEARLRCSPMKGHSHVYWYRQLPEEGLKFMVYLQKENIIDESGMPKERFSAEFPKEGPSILRIQQVVRGDSAAYFCASSPQGARDTEAFFGQGTRLTVV.